The source of this T cell receptor (beta chain) is a study of T cell changes during pregnancy in multiple sclerosis. The CDR3 has 15 residues. Between the trimmed V and J ends, which lost 1 base and 4 bases, there was a span of 11 bases. Per germline, CDR1 LGHNA and CDR2 YSLEER. Generated by immunoSEQ multiplex PCR, the TCRdb table keeps only in-frame clones and is missing some. The sample lists more than 45,000 clones, 80% to 95% occurring once. Material: CD4+ T cells from peripheral blood mononuclear cells, obtained after pregnancy. This TCR was recovered from a female donor with multiple sclerosis, enrolled in a pregnancy study. This chain connects TRBV4-3 to TRBJ1-5; D might be TRBD1 (5 bases). The CDR3 loop reads CASSQGLTDNQPQHF. CDR3 in DNA: TGCGCCAGCAGCCAAGGGTTGACAGATAATCAGCCCCAGCATTTT.